This TCR beta chain derives from a study of blood T cell repertoires in COVID-19. Assay used: immunoSEQ multiplex PCR; TCRdb lists only in-frame clones, some missing. The sample includes about 300,000 clones, roughly 89% of them seen just once. The germline CDR1 and CDR2 sequences are KGHSH and LQKENI. Trimming removed 3 bases from V and 1 base from J; junction bases left unmatched: 4. The CDR3 totals 15 residues. The source material was PBMCs or T cells enriched from blood (not recorded which). The sequence was obtained from a woman in her forties or fifties who had been exposed to COVID-19. The genes are TRBV18 and TRBJ2-3; TRBD2 matches 7 bases. DNA of the CDR3: TGTGCCAGCTCACCTGGGGAGGGAGGCACAGATACGCAGTATTTT. Its translation is CASSPGEGGTDTQYF.